A single sample is the source of the 13 T cell receptor beta chains below, sequenced in a study of cytomegalovirus exposure and HLA in healthy donors. Primers for the PCR totalled 60 Vbeta and 13 Jbeta. Measured with immunoSEQ multiplex PCR; TCRdb has only the in-frame clones, and not every one. This table has approximately 70,000 clones, 74% appearing once. The sequenced sample consisted of PBMCs. The receptors were gathered from a woman aged 60-70 years in good health and CMV-seropositive.

CDR3 coding DNA: TGTGCCAGCAGCAGACTTAGTAATCAGCCCCAGCATTTT. Its protein product is CASSRLSNQPQHF. The chain joins TRBV21-1 to TRBJ1-5. TRBV21-1 is termed a pseudogene. The CDR3 loop spans 13 amino acids.

The chain joins TRBV19 to TRBJ1-2; 10 bases map to TRBD1. The CDR3 extends over 17 amino acids. Germline loops: CDR1 LNHDA, CDR2 SQIVND (reference sequence). Germline trimming cut 10 bases from V and 0 bases from J; bases unmatched to any gene: 14. The CDR3 loop reads CAIDRGRPGSANYGYTF. As DNA, the CDR3 is TGTGCCATAGACAGGGGGCGACCCGGATCGGCTAACTATGGCTACACCTTC.

V usage is TRBV7-9 and J usage is TRBJ1-6, with TRBD1 matching 9 bases. Unmatched junction bases numbered 4, after V lost 5 bases and J lost 5 bases. CDR1 is SEHNR and CDR2 is FQNEAQ in the germline V gene (reference sequence). The CDR3 contains 15 residues. The CDR3 DNA reads as TGTGCCAGCAGCATCGGGGACAGGGATAATTCACCCCTCCACTTT. Its translation is CASSIGDRDNSPLHF.

In its sample, this clone was seen a few times. This chain joins TRBV6-5 and TRBJ1-6; possibly TRBD1 for D (5 bases). CDR3 size: 13 residues. Per the germline V gene, CDR1 is MNHEY and CDR2 is SVGAGI. V lost 5 bases to trimming and J lost 9 bases, with 11 bases between them. The CDR3 sequence is CASSRQGLSPLHF. The CDR3 nucleotides are TGTGCCAGCAGTAGGCAGGGTCTTTCACCCCTCCACTTT.

The chain is built from TRBV30 and TRBJ1-2; D perhaps matches TRBD1 (6 bases). The germline CDR1 and CDR2 sequences are GTSNPN and SVGIG (reference sequence). The germline V and J ends were trimmed by 3 bases and 4 bases, with 21 bases remaining between them. The CDR3 has 16 residues. The CDR3 DNA is TGTGCCTGGAGCCTCCCGGGACACTACAAACTCTATGGCTACACCTTC. Encoded protein: CAWSLPGHYKLYGYTF.

This clone was counted only a few times. This rearrangement joins TRBV10-2 to TRBJ2-1; D is possibly TRBD2 (5 bases). The CDR3 consists of 12 residues. Germline V lookup: CDR1 WSHSY, CDR2 SAAADI. Trimming cost V 7 bases and J 5 bases, with 9 bases left between them. The CDR3 protein is CASTEGDNEQFF. In DNA form, the CDR3 reads TGCGCCAGCACCGAGGGTGACAATGAGCAGTTCTTC.

This clone was counted only a few times. The chain joins TRBV2 to TRBJ1-5; D might be TRBD1 (5 bases). There are 18 residues in the CDR3. The germline V and J ends were trimmed by 7 bases and 0 bases, with 22 bases remaining between them. CDR1 is SNHLY and CDR2 is FYNNEI in the germline V gene. CDR3 amino acids: CASTGTGGTRYSNQPQHF. The CDR3 DNA follows: TGTGCCAGCACCGGGACCGGGGGGACTCGTTATAGCAATCAGCCCCAGCATTTT.

The chain combines TRBV9 with TRBJ2-3; 15 bases are a match to TRBD2. Germline V gives CDR1 SGDLS, CDR2 YYNGEE. V was pared by 4 bases and J by 2 bases, with 5 bases of the junction left unmatched. The CDR3 sequence is 17 residues long. The CDR3 coding sequence is TGTGCCAGCAGCACCGGGACTAGCGGGGGGAACACAGATACGCAGTATTTT. It encodes CASSTGTSGGNTDTQYF.

In its sample, this clone was seen many times. J is TRBJ1-4 and V is TRBV4-2, with no clear D. The CDR3 runs 15 residues. The V end was cut by 2 bases, the J end by 3 bases, with 10 bases between. Germline assignment: CDR1 LGHNA and CDR2 YNFKEQ. CDR3 amino acids: CASSQSTRSNEKLFF. CDR3 in DNA: TGTGCCAGCAGCCAATCGACCAGGTCTAATGAAAAACTGTTTTTT.

This clone was seen a single time. The chain is built from TRBV9 and TRBJ2-1; 9 nucleotides line up with TRBD2. The CDR3 length is 15 residues. The V gene's germline CDR1 is SGDLS and CDR2 YYNGEE. Losses at the gene ends were 0 bases for V and 8 bases for J; bases not matched to a gene: 6. The CDR3 region is CASSVGGTSMDEQFF. CDR3 sequence (DNA): TGTGCCAGCAGCGTAGGCGGGACTAGCATGGATGAGCAGTTCTTC.

This chain connects TRBV6-4 to TRBJ2-2; D possibly corresponds to TRBD2 (6 bases). Germline V gene data show CDR1 as MRHNA and CDR2 as SNTAGT. Trimming took off 2 bases at V and 4 bases at J, with 8 bases between the two ends. This CDR3 is 14 amino acids long. The DNA of the CDR3 is TGTGCCAGCAGTGACGGGGGGAGCACCGGGGAGCTGTTTTTT. The encoded protein is CASSDGGSTGELFF.

The chain has TRBV4-1 and TRBJ1-5; a possible D gene is TRBD1 (5 bases). The CDR3 has 17 residues. Germline V CDR1 and CDR2: MGHRA, YSYEKL. V dropped 4 bases and J dropped 6 bases, with 22 bases sitting between them. CDR3 sequence reads: CASSPESQGSVSQPQHF. As DNA, the CDR3 is TGCGCCAGCAGCCCAGAGTCTCAGGGTTCGGTCAGTCAGCCCCAGCATTTT.

The V gene is TRBV7-9, the J gene TRBJ1-1; D gene unclear. V was shortened by 4 bases and J by 13 bases, with 16 bases between the two germline ends. Looked up from germline, CDR1 is SEHNR and CDR2 is FQNEAQ (reference sequence). The CDR3 runs to 12 residues. CDR3 coding DNA: TGTGCCAGCAGCTCCCAAGCCCTTAGCGGTTTCTTT. Translating gives CASSSQALSGFF.